This TCR beta chain stems from a study of shared clonotypes between healthy human individuals. Study outcomes and limitations: Compared with memory subsets, naive subsets generally had larger estimated richness. The study found lower generation probabilities in non-shared clonotypes than in those shared by all four donors. The study sampled only blood, and tissue repertoires likely differ.

The CDR3 loop spans 15 amino acids. Germline CDR1 and CDR2: SGHDN and FVKESK. Trimming at V came to 8 bases and at J to 2 bases, leaving 12 bases not matched to a gene. Assay execution took place at the deep level. Produced via immunoSEQ multiplex PCR; TCRdb's table is partial and in-frame only. Altogether fewer than 850,000 clones are present, more than 70% being singletons, with the ten largest covering 1.8%. Comments on this clone: Its target is unknown.

The gene calls are TRBV14 and TRBJ2-7, with TRBD1 matching over 7 bases. Sequences were obtained from memory CD4+ T cells sorted from blood. Subset: CD45RA-negative fraction. The TCR originated in a woman in her twenties or thirties in good health. Here the CDR3 reads CASELTGANTYEQYF. Here the CDR3 DNA reads TGTGCCAGCGAACTAACAGGGGCCAATACCTACGAGCAGTACTTC.